This T cell receptor (beta chain) was sequenced during a study of neoadjuvant nivolumab and ipilimumab in lung cancer. Looking at the study overall: The combination arm added day-1 ipilimumab 1 mg/kg to nivolumab 3 mg/kg on days 1, 15, 29.

Study-wide findings and caveats: Higher pretherapy blood TCR richness went with higher resected-tumor richness. Only two of four nivolumab-treated tumors gained richness and clonality by surgery.

In regard to this clone: The antigen is undetermined.

Germline lookup yields CDR1 SGHDT and CDR2 YYEEEE. The junction had 4 bases not matched to a gene; V was cut back by 1 base and J by 10 bases. There are 12 residues in the CDR3. Measured with immunoSEQ multiplex PCR; TCRdb has only the in-frame clones, and not every one. The profile shows under 15,000 clones, around 65% of them singletons. V usage is TRBV5-6 and J usage is TRBJ1-1, with 7 bases fitting TRBD1. This material consisted of peripheral blood, taken after neoadjuvant nivolumab, alone or with ipilimumab, at or shortly before surgery. The receptor was isolated from an adult with non-small cell lung cancer. The CDR3 nucleotides read TGTGCCAGCAGCTTGTTTCGGACAGGAGCTTTCTTT. This gives the protein CASSLFRTGAFF.